The present entry profiles one T cell receptor beta chain with its context. The record originates from a study of blood T cell repertoires in COVID-19. The wider study: Sites across the United States, Italy and Spain contributed samples from acute and convalescent COVID-19. Sources were T cells, B-cell-depleted T cells, or PBMCs; the material itself was cDNA or gDNA.

Trimming removed 11 bases at V and 7 bases at J, with 12 bases between. The CDR3 has 11 residues. Source study methods: Counts of nucleated cells, estimated from reference gene primer amplification, were obtained. Method: immunoSEQ multiplex PCR; TCRdb's copy keeps in-frame clones and lacks some. That table supplies the V and J calls and clone size; D and trimming were determined from the DNA. The sample includes 100,000 to 150,000 clones, less than 85% of them seen just once. Material: peripheral blood. The TCR originated in a woman aged 55-75 years with acute or convalescent COVID-19. V and J are TRBV12-3 or TRBV12-4 and TRBJ1-5, with D hard to call. CDR3 sequence: CAGVAAQPQHF. For the CDR3, the DNA is TGTGCCGGCGTGGCGGCACAGCCCCAGCATTTT.